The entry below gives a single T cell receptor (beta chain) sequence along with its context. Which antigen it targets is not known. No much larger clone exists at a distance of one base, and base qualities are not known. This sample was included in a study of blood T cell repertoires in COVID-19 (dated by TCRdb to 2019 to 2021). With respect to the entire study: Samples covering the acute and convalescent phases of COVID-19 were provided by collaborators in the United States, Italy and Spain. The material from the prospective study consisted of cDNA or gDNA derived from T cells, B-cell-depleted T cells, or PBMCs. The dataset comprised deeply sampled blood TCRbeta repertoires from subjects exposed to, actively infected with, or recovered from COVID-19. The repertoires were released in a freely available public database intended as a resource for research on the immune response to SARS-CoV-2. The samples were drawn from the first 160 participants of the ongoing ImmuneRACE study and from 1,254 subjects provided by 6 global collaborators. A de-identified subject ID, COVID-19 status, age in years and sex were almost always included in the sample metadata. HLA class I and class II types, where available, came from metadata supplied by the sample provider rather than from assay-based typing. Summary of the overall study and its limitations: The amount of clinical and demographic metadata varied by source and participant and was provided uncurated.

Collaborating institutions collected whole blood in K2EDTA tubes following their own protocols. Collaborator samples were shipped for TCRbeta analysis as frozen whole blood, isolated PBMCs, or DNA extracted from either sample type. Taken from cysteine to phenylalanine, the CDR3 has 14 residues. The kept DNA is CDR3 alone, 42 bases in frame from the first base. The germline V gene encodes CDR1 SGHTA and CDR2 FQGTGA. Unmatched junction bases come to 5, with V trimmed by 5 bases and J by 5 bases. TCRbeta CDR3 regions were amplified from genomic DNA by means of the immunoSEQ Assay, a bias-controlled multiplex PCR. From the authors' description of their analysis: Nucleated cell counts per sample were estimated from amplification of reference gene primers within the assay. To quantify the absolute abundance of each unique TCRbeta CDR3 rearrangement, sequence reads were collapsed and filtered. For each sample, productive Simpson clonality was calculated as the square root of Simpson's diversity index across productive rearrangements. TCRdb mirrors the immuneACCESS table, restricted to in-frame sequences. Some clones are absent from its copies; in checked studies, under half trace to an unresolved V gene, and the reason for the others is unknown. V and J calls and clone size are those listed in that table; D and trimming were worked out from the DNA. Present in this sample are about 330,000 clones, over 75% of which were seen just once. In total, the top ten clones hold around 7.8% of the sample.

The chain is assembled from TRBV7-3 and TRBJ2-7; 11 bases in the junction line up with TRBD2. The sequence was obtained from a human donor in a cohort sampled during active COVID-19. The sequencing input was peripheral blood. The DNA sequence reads TGTGCCAGCAGCCGACAGGGACTAGCGGACGAGCAGTACTTC. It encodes CASSRQGLADEQYF.